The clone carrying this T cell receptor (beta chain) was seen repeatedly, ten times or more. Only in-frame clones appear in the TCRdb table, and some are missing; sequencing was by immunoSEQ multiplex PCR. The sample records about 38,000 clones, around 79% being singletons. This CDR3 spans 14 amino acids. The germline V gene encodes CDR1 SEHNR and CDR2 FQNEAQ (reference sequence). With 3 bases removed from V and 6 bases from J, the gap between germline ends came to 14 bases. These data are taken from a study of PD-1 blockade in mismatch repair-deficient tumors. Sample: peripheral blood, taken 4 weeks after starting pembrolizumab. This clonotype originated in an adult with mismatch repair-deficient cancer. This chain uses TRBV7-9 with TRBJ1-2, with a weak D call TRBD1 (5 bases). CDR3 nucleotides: TGTGCCAGCAGCTTGACACGGGGGAGTGATGGCTACACCTTC. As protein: CASSLTRGSDGYTF.